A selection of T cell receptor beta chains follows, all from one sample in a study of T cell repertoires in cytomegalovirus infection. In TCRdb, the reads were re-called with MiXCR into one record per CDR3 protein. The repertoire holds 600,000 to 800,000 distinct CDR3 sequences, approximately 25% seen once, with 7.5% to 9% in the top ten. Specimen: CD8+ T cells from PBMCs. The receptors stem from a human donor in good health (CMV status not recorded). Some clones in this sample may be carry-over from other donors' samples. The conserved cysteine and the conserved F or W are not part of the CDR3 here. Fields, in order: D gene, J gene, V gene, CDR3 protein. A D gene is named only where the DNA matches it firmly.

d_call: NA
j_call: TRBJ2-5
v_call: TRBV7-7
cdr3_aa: ASSLDKVKTQY

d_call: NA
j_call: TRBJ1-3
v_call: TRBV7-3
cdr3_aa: ASSLMGGAGNTIY

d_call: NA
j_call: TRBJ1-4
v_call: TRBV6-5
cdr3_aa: ASSYNGRGAKLF

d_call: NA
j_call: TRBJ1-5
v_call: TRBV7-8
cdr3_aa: ASSSDRYSNQPQH

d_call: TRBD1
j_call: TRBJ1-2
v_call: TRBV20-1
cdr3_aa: SAREGTGNYGYT

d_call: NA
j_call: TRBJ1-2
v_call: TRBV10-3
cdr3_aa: AISGPGDGYT

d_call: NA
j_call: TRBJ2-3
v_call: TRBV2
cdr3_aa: ASSVGHLGTDTQY

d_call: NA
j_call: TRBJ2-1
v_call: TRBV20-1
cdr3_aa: SARGGARKALNEQF

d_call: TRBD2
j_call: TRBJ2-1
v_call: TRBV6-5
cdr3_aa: ASSYSAGGLNNEQF

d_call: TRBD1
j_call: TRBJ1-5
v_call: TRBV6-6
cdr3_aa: ASSSAGGQPQH

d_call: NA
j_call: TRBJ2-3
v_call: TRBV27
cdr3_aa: ASSNNADTQY

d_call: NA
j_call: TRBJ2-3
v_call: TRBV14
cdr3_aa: ASSQEKADTQY

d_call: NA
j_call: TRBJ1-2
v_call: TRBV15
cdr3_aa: ATSREGRQNYGYT

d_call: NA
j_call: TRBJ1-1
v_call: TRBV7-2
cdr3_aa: ASSLEVGVDTEAF

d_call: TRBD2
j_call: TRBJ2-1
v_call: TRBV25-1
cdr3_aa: ASSEQGTSGGPTYNEQF

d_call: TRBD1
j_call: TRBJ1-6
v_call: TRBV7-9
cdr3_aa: ASSGTPDRDNSPLH

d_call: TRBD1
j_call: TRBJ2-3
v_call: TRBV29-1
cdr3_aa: SVFPTGSDTQY

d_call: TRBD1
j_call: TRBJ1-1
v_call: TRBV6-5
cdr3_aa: ASSYHGQGGMNTEAF

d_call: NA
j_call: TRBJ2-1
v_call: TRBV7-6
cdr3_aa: ASSTVRNEQF

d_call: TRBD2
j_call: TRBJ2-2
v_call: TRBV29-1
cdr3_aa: SVEDRGGDTGELF

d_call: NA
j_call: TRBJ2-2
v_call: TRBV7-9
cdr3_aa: ASSSRGGELF

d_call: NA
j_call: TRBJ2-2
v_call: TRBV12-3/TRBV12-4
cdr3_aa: ASSPKEGTHRGAV

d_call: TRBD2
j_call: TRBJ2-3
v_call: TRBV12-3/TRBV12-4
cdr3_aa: ASSFGVSGGPTDTQY

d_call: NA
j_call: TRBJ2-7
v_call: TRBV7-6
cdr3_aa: ASSPQRGKKYEQY

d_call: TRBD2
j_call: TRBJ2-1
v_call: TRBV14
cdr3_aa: ASSQGSGNSYNEQF

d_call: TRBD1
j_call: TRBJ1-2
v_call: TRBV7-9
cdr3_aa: ASSNGQGADYGYT

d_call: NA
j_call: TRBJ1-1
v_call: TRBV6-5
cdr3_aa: ASSPDGLAQRGTGAF

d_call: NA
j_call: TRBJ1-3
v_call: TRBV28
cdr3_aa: ASSLQGQGNTIY

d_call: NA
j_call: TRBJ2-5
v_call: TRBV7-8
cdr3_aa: ASSLPGMQETQY

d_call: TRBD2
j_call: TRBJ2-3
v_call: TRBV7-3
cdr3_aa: ASSLLAGGLDTQY

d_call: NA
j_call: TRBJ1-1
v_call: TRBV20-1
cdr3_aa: SAREWVEHAEAF

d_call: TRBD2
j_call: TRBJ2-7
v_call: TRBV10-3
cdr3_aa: AISGWTSGVSYEQY

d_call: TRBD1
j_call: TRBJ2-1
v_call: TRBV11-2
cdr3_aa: ASSFGQGAFEQF

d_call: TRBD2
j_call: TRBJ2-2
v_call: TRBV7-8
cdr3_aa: ASSLLGGDVELF

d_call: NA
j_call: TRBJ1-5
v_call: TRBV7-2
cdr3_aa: ASSSVSQPQH

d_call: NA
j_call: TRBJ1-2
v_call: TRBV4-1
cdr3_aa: ASSQDRGGFGYT

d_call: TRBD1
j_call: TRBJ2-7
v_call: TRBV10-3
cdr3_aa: AIRTGTAYEQY

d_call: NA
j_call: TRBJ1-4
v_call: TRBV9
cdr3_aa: ASSVTGIGKLF

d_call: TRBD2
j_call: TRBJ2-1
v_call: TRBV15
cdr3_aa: ATSRDVGLAGEKF

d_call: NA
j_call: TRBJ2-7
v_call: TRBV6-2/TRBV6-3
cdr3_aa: ASYHTKASSYEQY

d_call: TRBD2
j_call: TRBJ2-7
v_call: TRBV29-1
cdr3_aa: SVEFAGAGGYEQY

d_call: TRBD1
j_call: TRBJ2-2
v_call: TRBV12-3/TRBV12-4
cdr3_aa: ASTFSPGQGTGELF

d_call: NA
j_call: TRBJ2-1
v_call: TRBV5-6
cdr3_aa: ANRKITGNNEQF

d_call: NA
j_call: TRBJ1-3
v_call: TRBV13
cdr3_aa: ASTIQFLDTIY

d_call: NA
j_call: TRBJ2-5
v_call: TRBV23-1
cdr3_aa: ASSQSPQTGEETQY

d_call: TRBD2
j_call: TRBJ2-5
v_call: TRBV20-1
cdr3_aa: SPRTSGGLGETQY

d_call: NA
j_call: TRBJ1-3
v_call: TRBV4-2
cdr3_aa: ASSQEYPQSGNTIY

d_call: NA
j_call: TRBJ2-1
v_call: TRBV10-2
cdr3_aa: ASTLVGGGDEQF

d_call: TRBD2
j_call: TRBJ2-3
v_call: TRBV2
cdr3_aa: ASSERLAVGRDTQY

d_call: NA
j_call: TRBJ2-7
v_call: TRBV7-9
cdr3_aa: ASSLARQGEQVGLYEQY

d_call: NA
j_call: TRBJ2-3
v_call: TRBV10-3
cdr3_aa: AISEHARADTQY

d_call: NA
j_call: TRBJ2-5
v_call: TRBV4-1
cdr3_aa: ASSNSRGVQETQY

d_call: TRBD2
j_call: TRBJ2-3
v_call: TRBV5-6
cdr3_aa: ASSRTSGPPLDTQY

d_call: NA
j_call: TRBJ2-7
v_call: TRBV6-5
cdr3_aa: ASGGNEQY

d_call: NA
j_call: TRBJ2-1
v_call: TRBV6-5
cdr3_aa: ASSYGGVGNEQF